Presented here are 8 T cell receptor beta chains from one specimen sequenced in a study of technical replicates of blood from four donors. Profiled with immunoSEQ multiplex PCR; TCRdb holds only in-frame clones, not every one. The sample holds fewer than 90,000 clones; 90% to 95% are singletons and the top ten take 0.25%. Sample: T cells isolated from PBMCs. These receptors came from a human donor in good health.

This clone was found once. The chain joins TRBV27 to TRBJ2-3; D is uncertain. The CDR3 is 13 amino acids. Germline CDR1 MNHEY, CDR2 SMNVEV (reference sequence). V was shortened by 2 bases and J by 2 bases, with 5 bases between the two germline ends. The CDR3 sequence: CASSLLNTDTQYF. The CDR3 bases are TGTGCCAGCAGTTTACTTAACACAGATACGCAGTATTTT.

Here the CDR3 reads CASQTDSNTEAFF. DNA for the CDR3: TGTGCCAGCCAAACGGACAGCAACACTGAAGCTTTCTTT. The chain recombines TRBV19 with TRBJ1-1, with D possibly TRBD1 on 6 matching bases. CDR1 is LNHDA and CDR2 is SQIVND in the germline V gene (reference sequence). The CDR3 extends over 13 amino acids. Trimming took 9 bases from V and 2 from J, leaving 13 bases between them.

J is TRBJ2-1 and V is TRBV5-1, with D unclear. Germline V lookup: CDR1 SGHRS, CDR2 YFSETQ. The V and J ends lost 1 base and 9 bases respectively, with 11 bases between them. The CDR3 loop spans 13 amino acids. The CDR3 sequence: CASSLRVASEQFF. The CDR3 DNA follows: TGCGCCAGCAGCTTGCGTGTAGCTAGTGAGCAGTTCTTC.

The table lists this clone with a few counts. The chain carries TRBV7-9 and TRBJ1-1; D is unclear. CDR3 size: 16 residues. The V gene's germline CDR1 is SEHNR and CDR2 FQNEAQ (reference sequence). V lost 1 base, J lost 0 bases, and 12 bases lay in between. CDR3 coding DNA: TGTGCCAGCAGCTTAGGAGGCAGGAGGATGAACACTGAAGCTTTCTTT. Encoded protein: CASSLGGRRMNTEAFF.

The genes are TRBV6-5 and TRBJ2-7; 7 bases are shared with TRBD1. V shed 10 bases and J 6 bases; nucleotides not matched to a gene: 9. The CDR3 covers 12 residues. In germline, CDR1 is MNHEY, CDR2 SVGAGI. The CDR3 bases are TGTGCCACCCAGGGGGACAGATCCGAGCAGTACTTC. Residues: CATQGDRSEQYF.

The CDR3 sequence: CASSHLRGQFEAFF. The CDR3 nucleotides are TGTGCCAGCAGCCACCTCCGCGGACAGTTTGAAGCTTTCTTT. The genes are TRBV11-2 and TRBJ1-1; maybe TRBD1 (6 bases). The CDR3 is 14 residues long. CDR1 is SGHAT, CDR2 FQNNGV, per germline. V shed 5 bases and J shed 7 bases, with 17 bases lying between them.

The chain has TRBV7-2 and TRBJ2-2; D is unresolved. The V gene's germline CDR1 is SGHTA and CDR2 FQGNSA. Trimming took off 5 bases at V and 3 bases at J, with 7 bases between the two ends. This CDR3 is built from 13 residues. The CDR3 DNA is TGTGCCAGCAGCAAGACTCACACCGGGGAGCTGTTTTTT. Its translation is CASSKTHTGELFF.

The V gene is TRBV27, the J gene TRBJ1-1, with 9 bases aligning to TRBD1. V trimming: 7 bases; J trimming: 7 bases; junction bases outside the gene matches: 7. Germline V lookup: CDR1 MNHEY, CDR2 SMNVEV (reference sequence). This CDR3 has 13 residues. The CDR3 sequence is CASKGQGLSEAFF. The CDR3 nucleotides read TGTGCCAGCAAGGGACAGGGCCTCAGTGAAGCTTTCTTT.